This T cell receptor (beta chain) was documented in a study of Graves' ophthalmopathy and Graves' hyperthyroidism. There are 13 residues in the CDR3. Germline CDR1 is DFQATT and CDR2 is SNEGSKA (reference sequence). The germline V and J ends were trimmed by 2 bases and 11 bases, with 18 bases remaining between them. Amplifying from RNA transcripts, the study obtained TCR beta CDR3 regions. The workflow started with a first-round RT-PCR run with HTBI primers and then moved on to a second-round multiplex PCR. TCRdb re-called the multiplex PCR reads with MiXCR, one entry per CDR3 protein. This sample has hundreds of thousands of distinct CDR3 sequences, with roughly 21% found just once. Regarding the study as a whole: Among thyroid clonotypes expanded above 0.001 frequency, most also appeared in blood.

Hyperthyroidism qualified as stable when ophthalmopathy did not develop within 18 months of follow-up. A diagnosis was made from clinical symptoms together with serum thyroxine, TRAb, thyroid ultrasound and orbital computed tomography. At least ten counts were recorded for this clonotype. What it binds is unknown. This TCR was sampled from a woman aged 18 to 35 with stable Graves' hyperthyroidism. The chain combines TRBV20-1 with TRBJ1-1; no clear D gene. What was sequenced was peripheral blood. The CDR3 bases are TGCAGTGCTAGATTCGTCCAGGTACAAATGGCTTTCTTT. It is translated as CSARFVQVQMAFF.